Below are 2 T cell receptor beta chains sequenced from a single sample in a study of T cells in tuberculosis. Assay used: immunoSEQ multiplex PCR; TCRdb lists only in-frame clones, some missing. The table has some 47,000 clones, 90% to 95% seen once. The sequencing input was PBMCs. The receptors derive from a donor aged 10 to 29 with latent tuberculosis or without tuberculosis infection.

The chain recombines TRBV25-1 with TRBJ2-7, with D possibly matching TRBD1 (5 bases). CDR3 length: 14 residues. Per germline, CDR1 MGHDK and CDR2 SYGVNS. V lost 3 bases and J lost 5, with 14 bases in between. CDR3 coding DNA: TGTGCCAGCAGTGAGAAACAGGCTTACCACGAGCAGTACTTC. Translation: CASSEKQAYHEQYF.

V gene TRBV5-6 combines with J gene TRBJ2-2; no definite D call. CDR3 length equals 13 residues. CDR1 is SGHDT, CDR2 YYEEEE, per germline. V was clipped by 5 bases and J by 4 bases, with 9 bases between them. CDR3 in DNA: TGTGCCAGCAGACGCGAGTTCACCGGGGAGCTGTTTTTT. This translates into CASRREFTGELFF.